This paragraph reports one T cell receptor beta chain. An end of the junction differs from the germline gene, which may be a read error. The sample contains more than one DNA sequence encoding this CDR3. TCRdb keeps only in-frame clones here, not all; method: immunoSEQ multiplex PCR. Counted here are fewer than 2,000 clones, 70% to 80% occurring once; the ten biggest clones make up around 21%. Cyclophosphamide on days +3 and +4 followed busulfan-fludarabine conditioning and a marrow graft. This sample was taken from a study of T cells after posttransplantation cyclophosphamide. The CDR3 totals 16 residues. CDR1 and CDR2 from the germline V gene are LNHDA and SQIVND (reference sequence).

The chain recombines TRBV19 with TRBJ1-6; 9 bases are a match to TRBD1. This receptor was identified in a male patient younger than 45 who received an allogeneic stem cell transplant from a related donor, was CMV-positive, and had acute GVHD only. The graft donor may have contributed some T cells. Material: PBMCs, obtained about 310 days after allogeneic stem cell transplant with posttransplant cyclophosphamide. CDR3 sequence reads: CASSVTGTGSNSPLHF. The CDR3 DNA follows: TGTGCCAGTAGTGTAACCGGGACAGGGAGTAATTCCCCCCTCCACTTT.